The clone carrying this T cell receptor beta chain has only a few counts. Its matching antigen is unknown. The authors' processing: ImmunoSEQ only sent back junction sequences with no quality scores, so filtering was done differently. Assay used: immunoSEQ multiplex PCR; TCRdb lists only in-frame clones, some missing. Clone size and the V and J calls come from that table; the DNA yielded D and trimming. The data show under 2.5 million clones, 85% to 95% seen once. V trimming: 1 base; J trimming: 0 bases; junction bases outside the gene matches: 4. This CDR3 has 17 residues. CDR1 is MDHEN, CDR2 SYDVKM, per germline. These data come from a study of shared clonotypes between healthy human individuals. Study outcomes and limitations: With a few donors compared, 4.5% to 6.5% of naive CD4 clonotypes were shared.

V is TRBV28 and J is TRBJ2-1; 9 bases are a match to TRBD2. The sequenced material came from naive CD4+ T cells from PBMCs. Subset defined: CD45RA+ positively selected. This TCR derives from a man between 18 and 35 years old in good health. Some clones in this sample may be carry-over from other donors' samples. CDR3 nucleotides: TGTGCCAGCAGTTTATTGGCGGGAGGGAGCTCCTACAATGAGCAGTTCTTC. This encodes CASSLLAGGSSYNEQFF.